Included here is one T cell receptor beta chain sequence, with context. Its target is not known. The TCR cDNA carried a universal primer site and UMIs from 5'RACE template switching. TCRdb independently ran MiXCR on the 5' RACE reads; one entry per CDR3 protein. Of 350,000 or so distinct CDR3 sequences listed, roughly 8% are singletons. V was clipped by 4 bases and J by 8 bases, with 15 bases between them. Germline lookup yields CDR1 LGHNA and CDR2 YNFKEQ. The CDR3 is 14 amino acids. The record originates from a study of T cells after yellow fever vaccination. About the research overall: Fractions with few cells were prepared using SMART-Seq v4 Ultra Low Input.

Study-level findings and limits: After the booster, approximately 96% of CD4 and just over 85% of CD8 primary-response clones were re-detected. Weaker in magnitude, the secondary response showed a faster peak on day 5 versus 15.

The clonotype comes from a man between 18 and 35 years old who received the YFV17D yellow fever vaccine. Sequenced material: PBMCs, taken around 45 days after the first yellow fever vaccination. V gene TRBV4-2 combines with J gene TRBJ2-1; D is perhaps TRBD1 or TRBD2 (6 bases each). The CDR3 sequence is CASSPGGLCYEQFF. DNA of the CDR3: TGTGCCAGCAGCCCCGGGGGCCTCTGCTATGAGCAGTTCTTC.